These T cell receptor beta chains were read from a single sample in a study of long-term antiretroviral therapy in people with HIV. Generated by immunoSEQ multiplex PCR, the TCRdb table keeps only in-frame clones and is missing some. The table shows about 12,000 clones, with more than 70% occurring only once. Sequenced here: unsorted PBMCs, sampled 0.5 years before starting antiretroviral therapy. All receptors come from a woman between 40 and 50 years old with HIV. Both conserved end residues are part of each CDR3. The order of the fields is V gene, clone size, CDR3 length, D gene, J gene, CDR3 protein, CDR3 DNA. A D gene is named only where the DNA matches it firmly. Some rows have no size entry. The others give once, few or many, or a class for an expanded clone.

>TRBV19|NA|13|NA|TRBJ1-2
CASSIGGDDGYTF
TGTGCCAGTAGTATAGGTGGGGATGATGGCTACACCTTC
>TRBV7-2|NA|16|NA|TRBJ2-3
CASSLVTGARTDTQYF
TGTGCCAGCAGCTTGGTGACGGGAGCTAGGACAGATACGCAGTATTTT
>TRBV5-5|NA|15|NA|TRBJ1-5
CASSFHLGGNQPQHF
TGTGCCAGCAGCTTCCATCTCGGGGGCAATCAGCCCCAGCATTTT
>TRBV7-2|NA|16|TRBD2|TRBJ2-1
CASSRISGSFYNEQFF
TGTGCCAGCAGCAGAATTAGCGGGAGTTTCTACAATGAGCAGTTCTTC
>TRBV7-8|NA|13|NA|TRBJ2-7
CASSLPDTYEQYF
TGTGCCAGCAGCTTACCGGACACCTACGAGCAGTACTTC
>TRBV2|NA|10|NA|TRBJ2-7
CASSEDEQYF
TGTGCCAGCAGTGAAGACGAGCAGTACTTC
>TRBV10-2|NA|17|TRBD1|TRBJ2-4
CASSEGQGELAKNIQYF
TGCGCCAGCAGTGAGGGACAGGGGGAGCTAGCCAAAAACATTCAGTACTTC
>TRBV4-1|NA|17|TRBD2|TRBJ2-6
CASSHGLVSSGANVLTF
TGCGCCAGCAGCCATGGACTAGTGTCCTCTGGGGCCAACGTCCTGACTTTC
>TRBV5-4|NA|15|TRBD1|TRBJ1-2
CASSLAAGGFYGYTF
TGTGCCAGCAGCTTGGCGGCAGGGGGCTTTTATGGCTACACCTTC
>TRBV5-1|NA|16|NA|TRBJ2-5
CASSSGTGSPQETQYF
TGCGCCAGCAGCTCTGGGACGGGGTCGCCCCAAGAGACCCAGTACTTC
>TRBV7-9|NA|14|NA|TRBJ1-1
CASSPSVEGTEAFF
TGTGCCAGCAGTCCCTCGGTGGAGGGCACTGAAGCTTTCTTT
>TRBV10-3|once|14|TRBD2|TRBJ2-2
CAIRERERAGELFF
TGTGCCATCAGAGAGCGGGAGAGGGCCGGGGAGCTGTTTTTT
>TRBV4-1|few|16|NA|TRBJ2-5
CASSHAGGLYQETQYF
TGCGCCAGCAGCCACGCAGGGGGGCTTTACCAAGAGACCCAGTACTTC
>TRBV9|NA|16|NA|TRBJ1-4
CASSTPRAEQNEKLFF
TGTGCCAGCAGCACCCCCCGGGCAGAGCAAAATGAAAAACTGTTTTTT
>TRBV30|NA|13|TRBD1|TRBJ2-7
CAWGQGREHEQYF
TGTGCCTGGGGACAGGGAAGAGAGCACGAGCAGTACTTC
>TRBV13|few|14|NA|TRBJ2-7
CASSITTESSEQYF
TGTGCCAGCAGCATAACGACAGAGAGTAGCGAGCAGTACTTC
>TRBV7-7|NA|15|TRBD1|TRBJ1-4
CASSPGTGPNEKLFF
TGTGCCAGCAGCCCCGGGACAGGACCTAATGAAAAACTGTTTTTT
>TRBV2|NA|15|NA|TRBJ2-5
CASSDLRPDQGTQYF
TGTGCCAGCAGTGATCTCAGGCCGGATCAGGGGACCCAGTACTTC
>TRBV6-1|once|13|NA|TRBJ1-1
CASSEGLNTEAFF
TGTGCCAGCAGTGAGGGGCTAAACACTGAAGCTTTCTTT
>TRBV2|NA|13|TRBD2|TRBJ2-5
CASSAKRGETQYF
TGTGCCAGCAGTGCAAAGCGGGGAGAGACCCAGTACTTC
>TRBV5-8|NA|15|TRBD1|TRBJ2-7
CASNFGTVNTYEQYF
TGTGCCAGCAACTTCGGGACAGTGAATACCTACGAGCAGTACTTC
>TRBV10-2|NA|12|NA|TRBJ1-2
CASRRDAYGYTF
TGCGCCAGCAGGCGGGACGCTTATGGCTACACCTTC
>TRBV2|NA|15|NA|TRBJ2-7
CASSQTATPTYEQYF
TGTGCCAGCAGCCAAACCGCAACGCCTACCTACGAGCAGTACTTC
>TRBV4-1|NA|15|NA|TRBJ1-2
CASSLLDRPDYGYTF
TGCGCCAGCAGCCTCCTCGACCGGCCTGACTATGGCTACACCTTC
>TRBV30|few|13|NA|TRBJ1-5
CAWSAGSNQPQHF
TGTGCCTGGAGTGCAGGTAGCAATCAGCCCCAGCATTTT
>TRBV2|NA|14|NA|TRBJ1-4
CASSEGPTNEKLFF
TGTGCCAGCAGTGAAGGGCCGACCAATGAAAAACTGTTTTTT
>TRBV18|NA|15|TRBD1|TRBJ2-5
CASSPRQGLGETQYF
TGTGCCAGCTCACCCAGACAGGGGCTTGGAGAGACCCAGTACTTC
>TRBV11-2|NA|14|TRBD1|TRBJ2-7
CASSFDRGGYEQYF
TGTGCCAGCAGCTTTGACAGGGGGGGATACGAGCAGTACTTC
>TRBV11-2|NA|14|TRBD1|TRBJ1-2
CASSLGQGYYGYTF
TGTGCCAGCAGCTTAGGACAGGGTTATTATGGCTACACCTTC
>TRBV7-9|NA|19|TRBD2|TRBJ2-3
CASSFGSLWTSGRGDTQYF
TGTGCCAGCAGCTTCGGGTCCCTCTGGACTAGCGGGAGGGGAGATACGCAGTATTTT